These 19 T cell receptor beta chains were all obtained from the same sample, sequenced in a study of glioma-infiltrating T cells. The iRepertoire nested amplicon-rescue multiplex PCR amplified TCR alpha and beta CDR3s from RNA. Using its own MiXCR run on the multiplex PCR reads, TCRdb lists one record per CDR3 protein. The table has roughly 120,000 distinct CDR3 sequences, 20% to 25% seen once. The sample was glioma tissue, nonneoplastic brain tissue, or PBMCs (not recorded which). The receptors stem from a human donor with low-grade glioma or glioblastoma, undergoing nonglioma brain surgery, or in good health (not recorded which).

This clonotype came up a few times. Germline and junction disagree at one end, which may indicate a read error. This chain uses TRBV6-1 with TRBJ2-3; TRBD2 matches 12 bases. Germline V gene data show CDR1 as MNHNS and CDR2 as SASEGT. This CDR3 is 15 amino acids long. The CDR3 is CGSRRTSGILDTQYF. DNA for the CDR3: TGTGGCAGCAGAAGGACTAGCGGGATACTAGATACGCAGTATTTT.

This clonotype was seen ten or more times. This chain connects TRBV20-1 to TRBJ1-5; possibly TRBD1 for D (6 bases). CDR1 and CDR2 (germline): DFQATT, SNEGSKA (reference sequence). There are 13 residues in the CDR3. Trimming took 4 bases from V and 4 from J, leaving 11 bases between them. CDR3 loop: CSAKGQPNQPQHF. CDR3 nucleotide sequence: TGCAGTGCTAAAGGACAGCCTAATCAGCCCCAGCATTTT.

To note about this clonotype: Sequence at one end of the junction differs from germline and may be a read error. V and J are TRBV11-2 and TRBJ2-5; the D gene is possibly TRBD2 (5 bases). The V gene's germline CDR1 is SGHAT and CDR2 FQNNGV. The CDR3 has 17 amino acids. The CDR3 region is CARRFASLAGVWAPPSF. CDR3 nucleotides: TGTGCCCGCCGCTTCGCGTCTCTGGCGGGCGTCTGGGCGCCCCCGTCCTTC.

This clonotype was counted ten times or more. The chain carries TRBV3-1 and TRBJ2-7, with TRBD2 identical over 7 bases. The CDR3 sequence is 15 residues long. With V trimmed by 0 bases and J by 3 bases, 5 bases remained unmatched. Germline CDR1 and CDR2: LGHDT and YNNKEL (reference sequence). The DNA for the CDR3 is TGTGCCAGCAGCCAAGACGGCCTAGCGGACTACGAGCAGTACTTC. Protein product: CASSQDGLADYEQYF.

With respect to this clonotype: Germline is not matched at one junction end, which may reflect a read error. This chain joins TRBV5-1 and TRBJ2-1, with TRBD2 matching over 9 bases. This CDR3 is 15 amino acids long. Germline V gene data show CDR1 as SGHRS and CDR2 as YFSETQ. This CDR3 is CASSLGGRGYNERFF. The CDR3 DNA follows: TGCGCCAGCAGCTTGGGCGGGAGGGGCTACAATGAGCGGTTCTTC. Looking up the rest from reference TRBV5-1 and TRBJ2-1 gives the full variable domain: KAGVTQTPRYLIKTRGQQVTLSCSPISGHRSVSWYQQTPGQGLQFLFEYFSETQRNKGNFPGRFSGRQFSNSRSEMNVSTLELGDSALYLCASSLGGRGYNERFFGPGTRLTVL.

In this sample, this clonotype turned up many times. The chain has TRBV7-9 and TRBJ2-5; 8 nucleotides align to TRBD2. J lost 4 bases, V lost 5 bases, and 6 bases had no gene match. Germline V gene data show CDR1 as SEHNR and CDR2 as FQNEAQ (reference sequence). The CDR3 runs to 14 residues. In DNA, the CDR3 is TGTGCCAGCAGCCCGGGACTAGGGGGAGAGACCCAGTACTTC. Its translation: CASSPGLGGETQYF.

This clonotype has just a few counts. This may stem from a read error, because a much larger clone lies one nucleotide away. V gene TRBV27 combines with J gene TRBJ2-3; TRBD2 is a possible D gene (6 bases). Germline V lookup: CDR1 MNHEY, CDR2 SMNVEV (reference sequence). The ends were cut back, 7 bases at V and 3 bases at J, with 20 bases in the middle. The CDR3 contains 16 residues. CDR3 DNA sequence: TGTGCCAGCACTCTAGAGGTAGCGGTGGGAACAGATACGCAGTATTTT. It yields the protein CASTLEVAVGTDTQYF.

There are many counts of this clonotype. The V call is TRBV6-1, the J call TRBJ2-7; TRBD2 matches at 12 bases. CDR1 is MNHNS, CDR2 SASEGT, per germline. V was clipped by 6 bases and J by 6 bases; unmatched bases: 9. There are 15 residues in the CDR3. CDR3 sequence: CASRPTSGGFGEQYF. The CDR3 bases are TGTGCCAGCAGACCGACTAGCGGGGGCTTCGGCGAGCAGTACTTC.

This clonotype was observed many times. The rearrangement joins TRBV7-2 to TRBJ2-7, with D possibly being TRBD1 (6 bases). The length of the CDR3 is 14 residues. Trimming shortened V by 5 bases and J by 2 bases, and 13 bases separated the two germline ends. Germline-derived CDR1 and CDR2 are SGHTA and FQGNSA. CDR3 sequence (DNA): TGTGCCAGCAGCCCCTCGACAGGTCCCTACGAGCAGTACTTC. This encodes CASSPSTGPYEQYF. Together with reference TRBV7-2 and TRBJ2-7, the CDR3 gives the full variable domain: GAGVSQSPSNKVTEKGKDVELRCDPISGHTALYWYRQSLGQGLEFLIYFQGNSAPDKSGLPSDRFSAERTGGSVSTLTIQRTQQEDSAVYLCASSPSTGPYEQYFGPGTRLTVT.

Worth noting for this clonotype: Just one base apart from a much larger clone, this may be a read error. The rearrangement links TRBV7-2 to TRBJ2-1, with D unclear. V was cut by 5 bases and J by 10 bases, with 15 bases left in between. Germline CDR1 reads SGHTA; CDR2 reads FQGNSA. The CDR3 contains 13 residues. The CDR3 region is CASSTYLSYEQFF. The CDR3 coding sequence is TGTGCCAGCAGCACGTACCTCTCCTACGAGCAGTTCTTC.

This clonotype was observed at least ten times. CDR3 in DNA: TGTGCCTCGAAGGGAGTGGCCAGGACGCAGTATTTT. Its protein is CASKGVARTQYF. The chain combines TRBV28 with TRBJ2-3; tentatively, D is TRBD2 (5 bases). V lost 11 bases and J 9 bases, leaving 18 bases between the germline ends. The CDR3 loop spans 12 amino acids. Germline assignment: CDR1 MDHEN and CDR2 SYDVKM.

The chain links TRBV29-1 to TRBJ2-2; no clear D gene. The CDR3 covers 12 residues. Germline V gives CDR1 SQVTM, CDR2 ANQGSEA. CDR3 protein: CTARLNTGELFF. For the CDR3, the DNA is TGCACTGCCCGCCTTAACACCGGGGAGCTGTTTTTT.

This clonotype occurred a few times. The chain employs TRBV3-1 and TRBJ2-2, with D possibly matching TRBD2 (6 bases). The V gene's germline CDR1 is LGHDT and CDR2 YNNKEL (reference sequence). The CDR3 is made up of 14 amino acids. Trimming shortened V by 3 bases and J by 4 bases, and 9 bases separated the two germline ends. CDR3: CASSQTSSTGELFF. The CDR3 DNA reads TGTGCCAGCAGCCAGACTAGTTCCACCGGGGAGCTGTTTTTT.

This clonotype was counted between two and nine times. The CDR3 nucleotides are TGTGCCAGCAGCCCCCGACCGGAGGAAAAACTGTTTTTT. The encoded protein is CASSPRPEEKLFF. This chain uses TRBV9 with TRBJ1-4, with D unresolved. V was trimmed by 4 bases and J by 8 bases, leaving 12 bases between them. This CDR3 is built from 13 residues. The V gene's germline CDR1 is SGDLS and CDR2 YYNGEE.

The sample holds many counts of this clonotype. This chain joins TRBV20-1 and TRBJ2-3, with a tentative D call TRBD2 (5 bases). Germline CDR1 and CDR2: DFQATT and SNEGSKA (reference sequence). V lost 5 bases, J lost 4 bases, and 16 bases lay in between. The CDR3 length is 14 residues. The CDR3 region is CSALIGLGADTQYF. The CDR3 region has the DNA TGCAGTGCTCTAATAGGACTGGGCGCAGATACGCAGTATTTT.

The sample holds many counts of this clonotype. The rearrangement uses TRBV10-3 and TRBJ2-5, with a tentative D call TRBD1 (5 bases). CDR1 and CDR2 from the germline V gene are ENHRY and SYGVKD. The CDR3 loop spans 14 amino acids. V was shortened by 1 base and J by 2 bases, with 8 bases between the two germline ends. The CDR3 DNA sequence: TGTGCCATCAGTGAGTTCACAGGACAAGAGACCCAGTACTTC. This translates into CAISEFTGQETQYF.

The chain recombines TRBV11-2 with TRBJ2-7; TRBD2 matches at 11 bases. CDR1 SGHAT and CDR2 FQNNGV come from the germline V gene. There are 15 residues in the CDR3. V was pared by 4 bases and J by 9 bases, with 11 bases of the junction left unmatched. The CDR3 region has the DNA TGTGCCAGCAGCTCGCGACTAGCGGGATCTGGCGGGCAGTACTTC. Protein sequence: CASSSRLAGSGGQYF.

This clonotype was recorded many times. CDR3 DNA: TGTGCCAGCAGCCAACTACCGACAGGGGACGCAATGAACACCGGGGAGCTGTTTTTT. It codes for CASSQLPTGDAMNTGELFF. V usage is TRBV4-2 and J usage is TRBJ2-2; TRBD1 matches at 8 bases. CDR3 length: 19 residues. The germline V gene encodes CDR1 LGHNA and CDR2 YNFKEQ. J lost 1 base, V lost 2 bases, and 12 bases had no gene match.

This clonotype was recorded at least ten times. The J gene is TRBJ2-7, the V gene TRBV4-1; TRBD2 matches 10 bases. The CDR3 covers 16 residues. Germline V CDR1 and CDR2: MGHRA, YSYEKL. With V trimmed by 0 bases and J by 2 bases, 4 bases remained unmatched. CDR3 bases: TGCGCCAGCAGCCAAGAAGCAGCGGGAGGGGCCTACGAGCAGTACTTC. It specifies CASSQEAAGGAYEQYF.